The text below deals with one T cell receptor (beta chain). V gave up 1 base and J gave up 7 bases; unmatched junction bases: 15. Germline CDR1 and CDR2: LGHDT and YNNKEL (reference sequence). The CDR3 has 17 amino acids. These data belong to a study of response to subunit inactivated influenza vaccine. TCRdb ran MiXCR on the RT-PCR reads and lists one entry per CDR3 protein. This table holds roughly 500,000 distinct CDR3 sequences, 20% to 25% found once. These sequences were also reported in another study, on T cells expressing NK-cell markers. That source reports: TCR beta libraries carry UMIs added by 5'RACE template switching. Seropositivity for HCMV was found in most of the eight sequenced donors, with one seronegative.

The clonotype was recovered from a man aged 50-60 years who received an inactivated influenza vaccine. Here the sequenced sample was CD4+ T cells sorted from PBMCs, taken approximately 13 days after vaccination. V usage is TRBV3-1 and J usage is TRBJ1-2; 7 bases are a match to TRBD1. The CDR3 DNA follows: TGTGCCAGCAGCCAAGTGCCCGGGACAGCCGGTTTCACTGGCTACACCTTC. The encoded protein is CASSQVPGTAGFTGYTF. Complete variable domain (other parts from reference TRBV3-1 and TRBJ1-2): DTAVSQTPKYLVTQMGNDKSIKCEQNLGHDTMYWYKQDSKKFLKIMFSYNNKELIINETVPNRFSPKSPDKAHLNLHINSLELGDSAVYFCASSQVPGTAGFTGYTFGSGTRLTVV.